A selection of T cell receptor beta chains follows, all from one sample in a study of cytomegalovirus exposure and HLA in healthy donors. Profiling relied on immunoSEQ multiplex PCR, and the TCRdb table lists in-frame clones only, not all of them. The repertoire holds fewer than 200,000 clones, with 75% as singletons. The sample comprised PBMCs. The receptors were gathered from a male donor in good health and CMV-seronegative. Both conserved end residues are part of each CDR3. The order of the fields is CDR3 DNA, CDR3 protein, clone size, V gene, J gene, D gene. The D gene is left open where the match is weak. A row's size may be missing; if present it is once, few, many or a size class.

cdr3_nt: TGTGCCAGCAGTGGGGGGACAGGGAAAGGGGAGCTGTTTTTT
cdr3_aa: CASSGGTGKGELFF
clone_size: NA
v_call: TRBV2
j_call: TRBJ2-2
d_call: TRBD1

cdr3_nt: TGTGCCAGCTCACCAACAGGGACCTTTCAGCCCCAGCATTTT
cdr3_aa: CASSPTGTFQPQHF
clone_size: NA
v_call: TRBV18
j_call: TRBJ1-5
d_call: NA

cdr3_nt: TGTGCCAGCAGCCAAGGTAGCTCCTACGAGCAGTACTTC
cdr3_aa: CASSQGSSYEQYF
clone_size: few
v_call: TRBV4-2
j_call: TRBJ2-7
d_call: NA

cdr3_nt: TGTGCCAGCATGGCTAGCAATCAGCCCCAGCATTTT
cdr3_aa: CASMASNQPQHF
clone_size: NA
v_call: TRBV2
j_call: TRBJ1-5
d_call: NA

cdr3_nt: TGCGCCAGCAGCTCCGGGACTGATTATGAAAAACTGTTTTTT
cdr3_aa: CASSSGTDYEKLFF
clone_size: NA
v_call: TRBV5-1
j_call: TRBJ1-4
d_call: NA

cdr3_nt: TGTGCCAGCAGTCCCCCTCCTTTCTACGAGCAGTACTTC
cdr3_aa: CASSPPPFYEQYF
clone_size: few
v_call: TRBV6-6
j_call: TRBJ2-7
d_call: NA

cdr3_nt: TGTGCCAGCAGAGATACAGGGGGCGCGACCTATGGCTACACCTTC
cdr3_aa: CASRDTGGATYGYTF
clone_size: NA
v_call: TRBV6-1
j_call: TRBJ1-2
d_call: TRBD1

cdr3_nt: TGTGCCAGTAGTCCGCCAGGGTCCTGGAATTCACCCCTCCACTTT
cdr3_aa: CASSPPGSWNSPLHF
clone_size: NA
v_call: TRBV19
j_call: TRBJ1-6
d_call: NA

cdr3_nt: TGTGCCAGCAGCCAAGTGTCAGGGGGCCGTGGCACCGGGGAGTTGTTTTTT
cdr3_aa: CASSQVSGGRGTGELFF
clone_size: NA
v_call: TRBV4-2
j_call: TRBJ2-2
d_call: TRBD1

cdr3_nt: TGTGCCAGCAGCGCCCGGACAGGGACATCACCCCTCCACTTT
cdr3_aa: CASSARTGTSPLHF
clone_size: NA
v_call: TRBV9
j_call: TRBJ1-6
d_call: TRBD1

cdr3_nt: TGTGCCAGCAGGGGGGACACCTCCGGAAACACCATATATTTT
cdr3_aa: CASRGDTSGNTIYF
clone_size: NA
v_call: TRBV2
j_call: TRBJ1-3
d_call: NA

cdr3_nt: TGTGCCAGCAGTGAATACGACAGGGGTTTTTCCTACGAGCAGTACTTC
cdr3_aa: CASSEYDRGFSYEQYF
clone_size: NA
v_call: TRBV25-1
j_call: TRBJ2-7
d_call: TRBD1

cdr3_nt: TGTGCCAGCAGTTACCAATGGACTAGCGGGAATGAGCAGTTCTTC
cdr3_aa: CASSYQWTSGNEQFF
clone_size: once
v_call: TRBV6-5
j_call: TRBJ2-1
d_call: TRBD2

cdr3_nt: TGTGCCAGTAGCCGTGGAGGGAGCTCCTACGAGCAGTACTTC
cdr3_aa: CASSRGGSSYEQYF
clone_size: few
v_call: TRBV19
j_call: TRBJ2-7
d_call: NA

cdr3_nt: TGTGCCAGCAGTTATGGGACAGGGTTTGAGCAGTACTTC
cdr3_aa: CASSYGTGFEQYF
clone_size: NA
v_call: TRBV27
j_call: TRBJ2-7
d_call: TRBD1

cdr3_nt: TGTGCCAGCAGCGTCACCCACAGCACGGAGGCCTATGGCTACACCTTC
cdr3_aa: CASSVTHSTEAYGYTF
clone_size: NA
v_call: TRBV9
j_call: TRBJ1-2
d_call: NA

cdr3_nt: TGTGCCTGGTTGCGGCAGAGCGTGACCGGGGAGCTGTTTTTT
cdr3_aa: CAWLRQSVTGELFF
clone_size: few
v_call: TRBV30
j_call: TRBJ2-2
d_call: NA

cdr3_nt: TGTGCCAGCAGCTTAGGCCCGGGACTAGCGACAGATACGCAGTATTTT
cdr3_aa: CASSLGPGLATDTQYF
clone_size: NA
v_call: TRBV13
j_call: TRBJ2-3
d_call: TRBD2

cdr3_nt: TGTGCCAGCTCACCTCTAAATGAGCAGTTCTTC
cdr3_aa: CASSPLNEQFF
clone_size: NA
v_call: TRBV18
j_call: TRBJ2-1
d_call: NA

cdr3_nt: TGTGCCAGCAGTTACTCGGCTAGCTACTCCTACGAGCAGTACTTC
cdr3_aa: CASSYSASYSYEQYF
clone_size: NA
v_call: TRBV6-5
j_call: TRBJ2-7
d_call: NA

cdr3_nt: TGTGCCAGCAGCCCTCGCCGGCTAGCGGGATACGAGCAGTACTTC
cdr3_aa: CASSPRRLAGYEQYF
clone_size: NA
v_call: TRBV11-2
j_call: TRBJ2-7
d_call: TRBD2

cdr3_nt: TGCAGCGTTGATTGGGGGGTCAAGGAAGGGGAGCTGTTTTTT
cdr3_aa: CSVDWGVKEGELFF
clone_size: NA
v_call: TRBV29-1
j_call: TRBJ2-2
d_call: NA

cdr3_nt: TGTGCCAGCAGTTTATGGGTCGGGTTAGACAATGAGCAGTTCTTC
cdr3_aa: CASSLWVGLDNEQFF
clone_size: few
v_call: TRBV27
j_call: TRBJ2-1
d_call: NA

cdr3_nt: TGTGCCAGCAGCTTGTCGGCAGGGAGGGAGCTGTTTTTT
cdr3_aa: CASSLSAGRELFF
clone_size: NA
v_call: TRBV5-6
j_call: TRBJ2-2
d_call: NA

cdr3_nt: TGTGCCAGTAGTGCCCCGGGACACTACGAGCAGTACTTC
cdr3_aa: CASSAPGHYEQYF
clone_size: NA
v_call: TRBV19
j_call: TRBJ2-7
d_call: NA

cdr3_nt: TGTGCCAGTAAAGATTCGACAGCCCTTAATTCACCCCTCCACTTT
cdr3_aa: CASKDSTALNSPLHF
clone_size: NA
v_call: TRBV19
j_call: TRBJ1-6
d_call: NA

cdr3_nt: TGCGCCAGCAGCCCCGGGACAGATGACCTCAATGAGCAGTTCTTC
cdr3_aa: CASSPGTDDLNEQFF
clone_size: NA
v_call: TRBV5-1
j_call: TRBJ2-1
d_call: TRBD1

cdr3_nt: TGCGCCAGCAGCAGGGGTGGGACGAACACCGGGGAGCTGTTTTTT
cdr3_aa: CASSRGGTNTGELFF
clone_size: few
v_call: TRBV4-3
j_call: TRBJ2-2
d_call: NA

cdr3_nt: TGTGCCATCAGTGACCTAGCGGGGGCCCAAGAGACCCAGTACTTC
cdr3_aa: CAISDLAGAQETQYF
clone_size: NA
v_call: TRBV10-3
j_call: TRBJ2-5
d_call: TRBD2

cdr3_nt: TGCAGCGTTGAACAGGGTGCCTATGGCTACACCTTC
cdr3_aa: CSVEQGAYGYTF
clone_size: NA
v_call: TRBV29-1
j_call: TRBJ1-2
d_call: NA

cdr3_nt: TGTGCCAGCAGCTTAGGACAGCTCGAGCAGTACTTC
cdr3_aa: CASSLGQLEQYF
clone_size: NA
v_call: TRBV5-5
j_call: TRBJ2-7
d_call: NA

cdr3_nt: TGCGCCAGCAGCCAAGATAACAGGGAGCGAGGGAAACTGTTTTTT
cdr3_aa: CASSQDNRERGKLFF
clone_size: NA
v_call: TRBV4-1
j_call: TRBJ1-4
d_call: NA

cdr3_nt: TGTGCCAGCAGGCAGGGGAACACCGGGGAGCTGTTTTTT
cdr3_aa: CASRQGNTGELFF
clone_size: NA
v_call: TRBV11-3
j_call: TRBJ2-2
d_call: NA